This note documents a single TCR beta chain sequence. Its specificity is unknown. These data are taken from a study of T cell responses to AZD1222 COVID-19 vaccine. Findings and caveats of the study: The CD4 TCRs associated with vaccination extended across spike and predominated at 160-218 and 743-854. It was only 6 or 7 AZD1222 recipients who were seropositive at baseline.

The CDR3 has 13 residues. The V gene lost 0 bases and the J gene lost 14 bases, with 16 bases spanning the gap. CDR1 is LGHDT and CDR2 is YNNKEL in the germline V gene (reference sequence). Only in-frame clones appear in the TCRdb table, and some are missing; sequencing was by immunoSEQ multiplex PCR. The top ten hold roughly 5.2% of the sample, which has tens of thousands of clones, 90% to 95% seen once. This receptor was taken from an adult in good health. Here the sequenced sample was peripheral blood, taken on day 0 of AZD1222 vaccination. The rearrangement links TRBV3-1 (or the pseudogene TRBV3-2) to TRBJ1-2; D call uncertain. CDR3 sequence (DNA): TGTGCCAGCAGCCAAGATTTAATTGGGCGTCGTACCTTC. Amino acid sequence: CASSQDLIGRRTF.